This entry is about one T cell receptor beta chain. Its specificity is unknown. This sample is drawn from a study of response to subunit inactivated influenza vaccine. Study-level results: The authors suggested that few new T cells are recruited per seasonal influenza vaccination.

Germline V lookup: CDR1 DFQATT, CDR2 SNEGSKA (reference sequence). CDR3 length: 15 amino acids. The J segment lost 4 bases and the V segment lost 5 bases, leaving 12 bases of the junction unmatched. A single record per CDR3 protein comes from TCRdb applying MiXCR to the RT-PCR reads. The top ten clones hold less than 7% of a sample with 550,000 to 800,000 distinct CDR3 sequences, more than 11% of them seen once. The J gene is TRBJ2-7, the V gene TRBV20-1, with TRBD2 identical over 9 bases. The specimen comprised PBMCs from blood, sampled 14 to 15 days before vaccination. The receptor was derived from a man aged 45-65 years who received an inactivated influenza vaccine. CDR3: CSASMPVAGAYEQYF. The CDR3 coding sequence is TGCAGTGCTTCAATGCCCGTAGCGGGAGCGTACGAGCAGTACTTC.